The 9 T cell receptor beta chains presented below share a single source sample, sequenced in a study of human T cells and chemical hapten exposure. Sample time point: patch test 1, 2 weeks after DPC sensitization. Noted treatment: therapeutic diphenylcyclopropenone sensitization with weekly scalp DPC. A single record per CDR3 protein comes from TCRdb applying MiXCR to the RACE reads. This sample has about 56,000 distinct CDR3 sequences; 9.3% occur once, and the top ten carry 13%. The sample in question was whole blood, obtained in connection with sensitization to the hapten diphenylcyclopropenone (DPC). Receptor source: a woman in her forties with alopecia areata. Some clones in this sample may be carry-over from other donors' samples.

This clonotype was found many times. The genes are TRBV20-1 and TRBJ2-3; TRBD2 agrees at 10 bases. This CDR3 has 17 residues. Germline CDR1 reads DFQATT; CDR2 reads SNEGSKA (reference sequence). The V gene end was trimmed by 3 bases and the J gene end by 3 bases; junction bases not matched to a gene: 12. The CDR3 DNA follows: TGCAGTGCTAGTCTCGTGGTAGCGGGGGGCGGGACAGATACGCAGTATTTT. Its protein product is CSASLVVAGGGTDTQYF.

This clonotype was picked up a small number of times. The gene calls are TRBV28 and TRBJ1-5, with TRBD1 identical over 9 bases. The CDR3 totals 15 residues. Germline V CDR1 and CDR2: MDHEN, SYDVKM. V lost 5 bases, J lost 4 bases, and 6 bases stayed unmatched. CDR3 region: CASSRTGDINQPQHF. CDR3 DNA sequence: TGTGCCAGCAGTAGGACAGGGGATATTAATCAGCCCCAGCATTTT.

At least ten counts were recorded for this clonotype. This chain links TRBV20-1 with TRBJ1-3; 7 bases are shared with TRBD1. The germline V gene has CDR1 DFQATT and CDR2 SNEGSKA (reference sequence). V shed 0 bases, J shed 4 bases, and the junction held 3 bases outside the gene matches. This CDR3 contains 14 residues. CDR3 amino acids: CSARETGYGNTIYF. The CDR3 DNA is TGCAGTGCTAGAGAGACAGGGTACGGAAACACCATATATTTT.

This clonotype has ten or more counts. This chain uses TRBV4-1 with TRBJ1-1; D is ambiguous. The CDR3 spans 15 residues. Trimming shortened V by 0 bases and J by 0 bases, and 8 bases separated the two germline ends. Germline CDR1 is MGHRA and CDR2 is YSYEKL. CDR3 amino acids: CASSQEGPLNTEAFF. The CDR3 region has the DNA TGCGCCAGCAGCCAAGAGGGCCCATTGAACACTGAAGCTTTCTTT.

V and J are TRBV4-1 and TRBJ1-3, with D perhaps TRBD1 (6 bases). This CDR3 spans 16 amino acids. V was pared by 1 base and J by 0 bases, with 10 bases between. Germline loops: CDR1 MGHRA, CDR2 YSYEKL. The CDR3 reads CASSQGQAYSGNTIYF. CDR3 nucleotides: TGCGCCAGCAGCCAAGGACAGGCTTACTCTGGAAACACCATATATTTT.

Worth noting for this clonotype: Possible read error: a much larger clone is one base away. The chain recombines TRBV7-9 with TRBJ2-3, with unresolved D. Germline V gene sequence: CDR1 SEHNR, CDR2 FQNEAQ (reference sequence). CDR3 length: 14 residues. CDR3 sequence: CACSSSRVGDTQYF. The CDR3 nucleotides are TGTGCCTGCAGCTCTTCTCGCGTCGGAGATACGCAGTATTTT.

This clonotype has ten or more counts. This sequence joins TRBV7-2 and TRBJ2-2; unclear D gene. V gave up 0 bases and J gave up 2 bases, with 10 bases separating them. This CDR3 contains 16 residues. CDR1 SGHTA and CDR2 FQGNSA come from the germline V gene. CDR3 sequence (DNA): TGTGCCAGCAGCTTAGCAAACGTAGCTAACACCGGGGAGCTGTTTTTT. Its protein product is CASSLANVANTGELFF.

The chain joins TRBV5-5 to TRBJ2-5; D is possibly TRBD1 (5 bases). The ends were cut back, 0 bases at V and 5 bases at J, with 17 bases in the middle. Germline CDR1 is SGHKS and CDR2 is YYEKEE (reference sequence). This CDR3 region has 16 residues. CDR3 sequence: CASSLVVSRAGETQYF. The CDR3, as DNA: TGTGCCAGCAGCTTGGTTGTTTCCAGGGCTGGTGAGACCCAGTACTTC.

This clonotype showed up just a few times. The CDR3 sequence: CASSPGLAGVYNEQFF. CDR3 in DNA: TGTGCCAGCAGCCCGGGACTAGCAGGCGTCTACAATGAGCAGTTCTTC. The rearrangement uses TRBV9 and TRBJ2-1; 9 positions match TRBD2. CDR3 length: 16 amino acids. The V gene's germline CDR1 is SGDLS and CDR2 YYNGEE. V lost 4 bases, J lost 3 bases, and 8 bases stayed unmatched.